One and the same sample provided the 12 T cell receptor beta chains below, sequenced in a study of T cell repertoires in cytomegalovirus infection. For these receptors, no antigen is known. In TCRdb, the reads were re-called with MiXCR into one record per CDR3 protein. The table lists roughly 280,000 distinct CDR3 sequences, approximately 22% of them singletons, with roughly 19% in the top ten. The sequenced sample was cultured PBMCs, obtained from culture after CMV antigen stimulation. These receptor sequences come from a human donor in good health (CMV status not recorded). Some clones in this sample may be carry-over from other donors' samples.

The chain joins TRBV2 to TRBJ2-4; maybe TRBD2 (6 bases). Trimming stripped 9 bases from V and 3 bases from J, with 12 bases between. This CDR3 region has 13 residues. In germline, CDR1 is SNHLY, CDR2 FYNNEI. The CDR3, as DNA: TGTGCCAGGTCTAGCGAGAGCAAAAACATTCAGTACTTC. Amino acids: CARSSESKNIQYF. The entire variable domain, with the rest obtained from reference TRBV2 and TRBJ2-4, is as follows: EPEVTQTPSHQVTQMGQEVILRCVPISNHLYFYWYRQILGQKVEFLVSFYNNEISEKSEIFDDQFSVERPDGSNFTLKIRSTKLEDSAMYFCARSSESKNIQYFGAGTRLSVL.

This clonotype was seen only a few times. The chain uses TRBV7-6 and TRBJ2-1; D might be TRBD2 (6 bases). This CDR3 contains 14 residues. The germline CDR1 and CDR2 sequences are SGHVS and FNYEAQ. The ends were cut back, 4 bases at V and 8 bases at J, with 15 bases in the middle. The CDR3 bases are TGTGCCAGCAGCTCCCGACTGCGGGGCGATGAGCAGTTCTTC. This translates into CASSSRLRGDEQFF.

This clonotype was detected ten times or more. The J gene is TRBJ2-5, the V gene TRBV7-2; 10 bases fit TRBD2. Unmatched junction bases numbered 5, after V lost 2 bases and J lost 5 bases. Germline-derived CDR1 and CDR2 are SGHTA and FQGNSA. CDR3 length: 15 amino acids. CDR3 bases: TGTGCCAGCAGCTTAAGGCTAGCGGGAGTGGAGACCCAGTACTTC. This gives the protein CASSLRLAGVETQYF.

In its sample, this clonotype was seen many times. This chain uses TRBV20-1 with TRBJ1-2, with 7 bases matching TRBD1. Germline loops: CDR1 DFQATT, CDR2 SNEGSKA (reference sequence). This CDR3 contains 13 residues. Trimming took 5 bases from V and 1 from J; bases not matched to a gene: 4. Here the CDR3 reads CSAEQGFNYGYTF. The CDR3 bases are TGCAGTGCTGAACAGGGGTTTAACTATGGCTACACCTTC.

This clonotype was seen only once. This CDR3 fails to terminate in the conserved phenylalanine or tryptophan, so it likely reflects a read error. The chain couples TRBV19 to TRBJ2-3, with 9 bases lining up with TRBD2. The V gene's germline CDR1 is LNHDA and CDR2 SQIVND (reference sequence). This CDR3 comprises 17 residues. This chain's CDR3 is CASSFRGRAGGADTQYS. As DNA, the CDR3 is TGTGCCAGTAGTTTCCGGGGGAGAGCGGGAGGCGCGGATACACAGTATTCT.

The chain recombines TRBV30 with TRBJ1-2; perhaps TRBD1 as D (5 bases). The CDR3 runs 14 residues. V lost 4 bases and J 4 bases, leaving 16 bases between the germline ends. Germline V gene sequence: CDR1 GTSNPN, CDR2 SVGIG (reference sequence). CDR3 region: CAWKESGTGYGYTF. The CDR3 nucleotides read TGTGCCTGGAAAGAATCCGGGACGGGCTATGGCTACACCTTC.

The chain has TRBV4-1 and TRBJ2-1; D is unresolved. CDR1 MGHRA and CDR2 YSYEKL come from the germline V gene. This CDR3 contains 15 residues. V lost 1 base and J lost 0, with 7 bases in between. The CDR3 DNA is TGCGCCAGCAGCCAAGTACACAGCTCCTACAATGAGCAGTTCTTC. It encodes CASSQVHSSYNEQFF.

Only a few counts were recorded for this clonotype. V and J are TRBV15 and TRBJ2-2; 11 bases map to TRBD2. The length of the CDR3 is 13 residues. CDR1 LNHNV and CDR2 YYDKDF come from the germline V gene (reference sequence). V lost 8 bases and J lost 6; bases outside the gene matches: 2. CDR3: CATGTSGPGELFF. CDR3 bases: TGTGCCACCGGGACTAGCGGTCCCGGGGAGCTGTTTTTT.

This clonotype has at least ten counts. This sequence joins TRBV7-2 and TRBJ1-2, with 11 bases that match TRBD1. Germline V gene sequence: CDR1 SGHTA, CDR2 FQGNSA. J gave up 8 bases and V 4 bases, and 6 bases lay outside the gene matches. This CDR3 has 14 amino acids. The CDR3 sequence: CASSSSGQGAGYTF. The CDR3 DNA sequence: TGTGCCAGCAGCTCGAGCGGACAGGGGGCAGGCTACACCTTC.

This clonotype appeared a few times. The chain employs TRBV24-1 and TRBJ2-1, with 12 bases identical to TRBD2. Germline CDR1 KGHDR, CDR2 SFDVKD. With 9 bases clipped from V and 8 bases from J, the junction kept 10 bases outside the gene matches. The CDR3 covers 15 residues. The CDR3 here is CATSTSGSYNDEQFF. The CDR3 nucleotides read TGTGCCACCTCGACTAGCGGGAGCTATAACGATGAGCAGTTCTTC.

The chain is built from TRBV4-1 and TRBJ2-5, with TRBD2 identical over 8 bases. J gave up 0 bases and V 4 bases, and 7 bases lay outside the gene matches. The CDR3 consists of 16 residues. Germline V lookup: CDR1 MGHRA, CDR2 YSYEKL. CDR3 sequence: CASSPSPGGNQETQYF. The CDR3 nucleotides are TGCGCCAGCAGCCCCTCCCCGGGGGGGAACCAAGAGACCCAGTACTTC.

The V gene is TRBV6-2 or TRBV6-3, the J gene TRBJ2-7, with TRBD2 as a possible D gene (6 bases). The CDR3 runs to 15 residues. Germline loops: CDR1 MNHEY, CDR2 SVGEGT. Trimming removed 5 bases from V and 2 bases from J, with 16 bases in between. This chain's CDR3 is CASSPRGTGAYEQYV. DNA for the CDR3: TGTGCCAGCAGTCCACGAGGGACTGGAGCCTACGAGCAGTACGTC.